The text below deals with one T cell receptor beta chain. Method: immunoSEQ multiplex PCR; TCRdb's copy keeps in-frame clones and lacks some. Here the sample spans approximately 240,000 clones, around 82% being singletons. The sample is drawn from a study of blood T cell repertoires in COVID-19. Study context: Whether acute or convalescent, the COVID-19 samples came from the United States, Italy and Spain.

Germline loops: CDR1 GTSNPN, CDR2 SVGIG (reference sequence). V was trimmed by 2 bases and J by 3 bases, leaving 17 bases between them. The CDR3 consists of 16 residues. The TCR originated in a woman aged 60-75 years with acute or convalescent COVID-19. Material for sequencing was peripheral blood. The chain combines TRBV30 with TRBJ2-1; maybe TRBD1 (6 bases). The CDR3 nucleotides are TGTGCCTGGAGTACCAAAGAACAGGGTGGCTACAATGAGCAGTTCTTC. Its translation is CAWSTKEQGGYNEQFF.